This section outlines one T cell receptor beta chain sequence together with its context. V gave up 3 bases and J gave up 3 bases, with 15 bases separating them. This CDR3 contains 15 residues. Per germline, CDR1 MGHRA and CDR2 YSYEKL. This specimen comes from a study of blood T cell repertoires in COVID-19. Study details: COVID-19 samples collected from the United States, Italy and Spain covered acute and convalescent phases.

Clones were read by immunoSEQ multiplex PCR, and TCRdb kept only the in-frame ones, dropping some. Of about 100,000 clones listed, around 86% are singletons. The sequenced material came from PBMCs or T cells enriched from blood (not recorded which). V is TRBV4-1 and J is TRBJ2-7; D may be TRBD2 (6 bases). This sequence was found in a woman aged 50 to 60 who had recovered from COVID-19. The CDR3 region is CASSQQVGTYYEQYF. The CDR3 DNA reads TGCGCCAGCAGCCAGCAAGTCGGGACTTACTACGAGCAGTACTTC.